This paragraph reports one T cell receptor beta chain. The antigen remains undetermined. The CDR3 runs to 14 residues. With V trimmed by 3 bases and J by 7 bases, 4 bases remained unmatched. Germline values: CDR1 SNHLY, CDR2 FYNNEI. The data were taken from a study of OX40 agonist ivuxolimab in advanced cancers. Study-wide points: Low clonal expansion, among the lowest seen, marked partial responders at 0.1-3.0 mg/kg. CD8+ T cells showed, on average, more clonal expansion than CD4+ cells. The study observed clonal expansion of CD4+ and CD8+ blood T cells by week 6 at 0.1 to 3.0 mg/kg.

Clones were read by immunoSEQ multiplex PCR, and TCRdb kept only the in-frame ones, dropping some. The sample carries 72,000 or so clones, 80% recorded once. The chain carries TRBV2 and TRBJ1-4, with 8 bases fitting TRBD1. The sequences come from CD4+ or CD8+ T cells sorted from blood, collected in a trial of the OX40 agonist ivuxolimab. The sequence was collected from an adult with an advanced solid tumor such as melanoma, head and neck, liver or kidney cancer. CDR3 amino acids: CASSDSGQGEKLFF. The CDR3 nucleotides read TGTGCCAGCAGTGACTCCGGACAGGGTGAAAAACTGTTTTTT.